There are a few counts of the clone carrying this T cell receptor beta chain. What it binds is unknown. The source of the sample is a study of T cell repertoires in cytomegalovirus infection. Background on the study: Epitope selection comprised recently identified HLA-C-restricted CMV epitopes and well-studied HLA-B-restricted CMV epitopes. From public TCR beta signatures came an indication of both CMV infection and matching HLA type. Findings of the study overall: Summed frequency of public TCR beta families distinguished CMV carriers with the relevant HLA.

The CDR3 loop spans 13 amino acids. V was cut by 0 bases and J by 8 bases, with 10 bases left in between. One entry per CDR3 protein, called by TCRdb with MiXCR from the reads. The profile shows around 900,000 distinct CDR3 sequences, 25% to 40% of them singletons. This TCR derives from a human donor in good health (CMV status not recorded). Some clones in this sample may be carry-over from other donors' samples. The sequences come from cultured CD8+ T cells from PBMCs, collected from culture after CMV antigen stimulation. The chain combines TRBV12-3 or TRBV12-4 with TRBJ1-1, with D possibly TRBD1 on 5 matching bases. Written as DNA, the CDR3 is TGTGCCAGCAGTTTAGCGAAACGGACAGAAGCTTTCTTT. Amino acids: CASSLAKRTEAFF.